This T cell receptor beta chain was documented in a study of T cell responses to AZD1222 COVID-19 vaccine. Whole-study results and caveats: Repertoires were sampled only after the peak T cell response.

Trimming pared 6 bases from V and 4 bases from J, leaving 16 bases between. CDR1 and CDR2 from the germline V gene are MNHNY and SVGAGI (reference sequence). The CDR3 contains 15 residues. TCRdb's table, derived via immunoSEQ multiplex PCR, lists solely in-frame clones and lacks some. The sample lists tens of thousands of clones; 70% to 90% were seen once. In regard to this clone: Antigen: not known.

The V and J genes are TRBV6-6 and TRBJ2-1; TRBD2 is a possible D gene (6 bases). This TCR came from an adult in good health. The sample was peripheral blood, taken on day 0 of MenACWY control vaccination. This chain's CDR3 is CASSTSETRYNEQFF. The DNA for the CDR3 is TGTGCCAGCAGCACGTCCGAGACTAGATACAATGAGCAGTTCTTC.